What follows is one TCR beta chain and its context. The naive CD8 fraction comprised CD45RO-negative cells positively selected for CCR7 and excluded terminally differentiated effector memory CD45RA+ cells. Method: immunoSEQ multiplex PCR; TCRdb's copy keeps in-frame clones and lacks some. The sample has around 1.9 million clones, about 92% seen once; the top ten hold more than 1.5%. The data stem from a study of shared clonotypes between healthy human individuals. CDR1 is SGDLS and CDR2 is YYNGEE in the germline V gene. The CDR3 length is 14 residues. V gave up 0 bases and J gave up 9 bases, with 15 bases separating them.

The sample comprised naive CD8+ T cells from PBMCs. The TCR comes from a man between 18 and 35 years old in good health. Some clones in this sample may be carry-over from other donors' samples. This rearrangement joins TRBV9 to TRBJ2-5; D is possibly TRBD1 (6 bases). The CDR3 sequence: CASSVDVGSGAQYF. CDR3 DNA: TGTGCCAGCAGCGTAGACGTTGGGTCAGGGGCCCAGTACTTC.